This T cell receptor (beta chain) was recorded in a study of cytomegalovirus exposure and HLA in healthy donors. Study at large: A prior analysis found about 120 million unique TCR beta sequences from 150 million to 200 million T cells. Assignment to the Caucasian-associated ancestry cluster applied to less than 85% of the approximately 400 genotyped donors.

The CDR3 runs to 12 residues. Per germline, CDR1 MNHNY and CDR2 SVGAGI (reference sequence). Trimming cost V 0 bases and J 6 bases, with 6 bases left between them. Study conclusions and caveats: Productive rates of about 90% or about 30% were seen for most TCR beta V segments in an earlier analysis. The authors assumed roughly uniform sequencing depth across donors for presence/absence analyses.

A multiplex PCR was run with 60 Vbeta primers and 13 Jbeta primers. Some clones are missing from TCRdb's copy, which holds only in-frame ones; the method was immunoSEQ multiplex PCR. In the table there are approximately 120,000 clones, around 78% of which are singletons. Points on this clone: Its antigen remains unknown.

The clonotype comes from a man in his forties in good health and CMV-seronegative. The chain uses TRBV6-6 and TRBJ2-7, with a weak D call TRBD2 (5 bases). The specimen sequenced was PBMCs. Here the CDR3 reads CASSYSSGEQYF. CDR3 DNA: TGTGCCAGCAGTTACTCGAGCGGCGAGCAGTACTTC.